A single sample gave rise to the 17 T cell receptor beta chains below, sequenced in a study of cytomegalovirus exposure and HLA in healthy donors. With 60 Vbeta and 13 Jbeta primers, the PCR was carried out. Measured with immunoSEQ multiplex PCR; TCRdb has only the in-frame clones, and not every one. The profile shows 220,000 or so clones, 82% of them singletons. Sequencing was carried out using PBMCs. These receptors were obtained from a woman aged 40 to 49 in good health and CMV-seronegative.

This rearrangement joins TRBV9 to TRBJ1-4; 9 bases agree with TRBD1. Unmatched junction bases numbered 1, after V lost 1 base and J lost 6 bases. Per germline, CDR1 SGDLS and CDR2 YYNGEE. The length of the CDR3 is 14 residues. The CDR3 here is CASSVWTGDEKLFF. For the CDR3, the DNA is TGTGCCAGCAGCGTATGGACAGGGGATGAAAAACTGTTTTTT.

The chain recombines TRBV6-1 with TRBJ2-1; possible D gene TRBD2, 6 bases. CDR1 is MNHNS and CDR2 is SASEGT in the germline V gene. V was cut by 3 bases and J by 2 bases, with 17 bases left in between. This CDR3 is built from 17 residues. The CDR3 loop reads CASSEEGLAAPYNEQFF. In nucleotides, the CDR3 is TGTGCCAGCAGTGAGGAAGGGTTAGCGGCCCCCTACAATGAGCAGTTCTTC.

The sample holds a few counts of this clone. CDR3 DNA sequence: TGTGCCTGGAGCTGGGGACAGGGACTCGATGAGCAGTTCTTC. Translation gives CAWSWGQGLDEQFF. The V and J genes are TRBV30 and TRBJ2-1, with 9 bases identical to TRBD1. The J segment lost 8 bases and the V segment lost 3 bases, leaving 8 bases of the junction unmatched. The CDR3 runs 14 residues. Germline V gives CDR1 GTSNPN, CDR2 SVGIG (reference sequence).

The CDR3 spells CASSLRDRGTSEAFF. Here the CDR3 DNA reads TGTGCCAGCAGCCTCCGGGACAGGGGAACTTCTGAAGCTTTCTTT. The rearrangement uses TRBV6-1 and TRBJ1-1, with 10 bases matching TRBD1. With 6 bases clipped from V and 6 bases from J, the junction kept 10 bases outside the gene matches. The CDR3 has 15 residues. Germline CDR1 and CDR2: MNHNS and SASEGT.

V is TRBV7-9 and J is TRBJ2-3, with 12 bases lining up with TRBD2. V lost 3 bases and J lost 0; bases outside the gene matches: 7. CDR1 SEHNR and CDR2 FQNEAQ come from the germline V gene (reference sequence). CDR3 size: 18 residues. This CDR3 is CASSLELAGGGSTDTQYF. Written as DNA, the CDR3 is TGTGCCAGCAGCTTGGAACTAGCGGGAGGCGGTAGCACAGATACGCAGTATTTT.

This chain uses TRBV6-6 with TRBJ2-2; D possibly corresponds to TRBD2 (5 bases). Germline CDR1 and CDR2: MNHNY and SVGAGI (reference sequence). The CDR3 runs 16 residues. V lost 6 bases and J 0 bases, leaving 14 bases between the germline ends. The CDR3 protein is CASSPAGAANTGELFF. The DNA of the CDR3 is TGTGCCAGCAGCCCCGCGGGCGCTGCGAACACCGGGGAGCTGTTTTTT.

This clone was counted between two and nine times. V is TRBV2 and J is TRBJ2-3; D might be TRBD2 (5 bases). The ends were cut back, 10 bases at V and 0 bases at J, with 11 bases in the middle. Germline V CDR1 and CDR2: SNHLY, FYNNEI. The CDR3 extends over 13 amino acids. This chain's CDR3 is CATEGVSTDTQYF. The CDR3 DNA is TGTGCCACCGAGGGCGTTAGCACAGATACGCAGTATTTT.

V is TRBV18 and J is TRBJ2-1, with TRBD2 matching 10 bases. This CDR3 has 16 residues. Germline CDR1 is KGHSH and CDR2 is LQKENI. J gave up 5 bases and V 0 bases, and 4 bases lay outside the gene matches. The CDR3 DNA sequence: TGTGCCAGCTCACCACCGTCTAGCGGGAGTCACAATGAGCAGTTCTTC. Protein product: CASSPPSSGSHNEQFF.

The V call is TRBV20-1, the J call TRBJ2-1; D ambiguous. The V gene lost 6 bases and the J gene lost 14 bases, with 14 bases spanning the gap. CDR3 length equals 10 residues. Germline assignment: CDR1 DFQATT and CDR2 SNEGSKA (reference sequence). CDR3 amino acids: CSASRVREFF. In DNA, the CDR3 is TGCAGTGCGTCCCGGGTCCGGGAGTTCTTC.

The chain is built from TRBV9 and TRBJ2-1; D gene ambiguous. The CDR3 length is 12 residues. Germline CDR1 is SGDLS and CDR2 is YYNGEE. V was trimmed by 0 bases and J by 5 bases, leaving 3 bases between them. The CDR3 nucleotides read TGTGCCAGCAGCGTAGGTAACAATGAGCAGTTCTTC. Translated, it gives CASSVGNNEQFF.

This chain connects TRBV5-4 to TRBJ2-5, with D maybe TRBD2 (7 bases). Germline V CDR1 and CDR2: SGHNT, YYREEE (reference sequence). The ends were cut back, 4 bases at V and 2 bases at J, with 18 bases in the middle. CDR3 length: 16 residues. CDR3 in amino acids: CASSGGGGSRQETQYF. In nucleotides, the CDR3 is TGTGCCAGCAGCGGCGGGGGCGGAAGTCGTCAAGAGACCCAGTACTTC.

The rearrangement links TRBV28 to TRBJ2-7; D might be TRBD2 (6 bases). This CDR3 is 13 amino acids long. V was pared by 8 bases and J by 1 base, with 12 bases between. Germline-derived CDR1 and CDR2 are MDHEN and SYDVKM. CDR3 in amino acids: CASRDFSSYEQYF. In nucleotides, the CDR3 is TGTGCCAGCCGGGACTTCTCTTCCTACGAGCAGTACTTC. Supplemented by reference TRBV28 and TRBJ2-7, the full variable domain reads DVKVTQSSRYLVKRTGEKVFLECVQDMDHENMFWYRQDPGLGLRLIYFSYDVKMKEKGDIPEGYSVSREKKERFSLILESASTNQTSMYLCASRDFSSYEQYFGPGTRLTVT.

The chain couples TRBV28 to TRBJ1-5; possible D gene TRBD1, 6 bases. This CDR3 is built from 14 residues. The V end was cut by 7 bases, the J end by 3 bases, with 13 bases between. Germline CDR1 is MDHEN and CDR2 is SYDVKM. This CDR3 reads CASNPGVINQPQHF. Here the CDR3 DNA reads TGTGCCAGCAACCCAGGGGTTATCAATCAGCCCCAGCATTTT.

The chain links TRBV5-1 to TRBJ2-1, with 12 bases matching TRBD2. The CDR3 consists of 15 residues. Germline lookup yields CDR1 SGHRS and CDR2 YFSETQ. Unmatched junction bases numbered 8, after V lost 5 bases and J lost 8 bases. In DNA, the CDR3 is TGCGCCAGCAGAAACCTAGCGGGAGGGACGTATGAGCAGTTCTTC. Its protein product is CASRNLAGGTYEQFF.

This chain joins TRBV2 and TRBJ2-1; D not certain. Germline CDR1 SNHLY, CDR2 FYNNEI. The CDR3 is 14 amino acids. V lost 4 bases to trimming and J lost 1 base, with 8 bases between them. The DNA of the CDR3 is TGTGCCAGCAGTGTCCTAGGTTCCTACAATGAGCAGTTCTTC. This sequence encodes CASSVLGSYNEQFF.

CDR3 protein: CASSIGLAGAGYEQYF. The CDR3 coding sequence is TGTGCCAGCAGTATCGGACTAGCGGGAGCAGGGTACGAGCAGTACTTC. This sequence joins TRBV27 and TRBJ2-7; the match to TRBD2 covers 13 bases. J gave up 4 bases and V 5 bases, and 8 bases lay outside the gene matches. The CDR3 contains 16 residues. In germline, CDR1 is MNHEY, CDR2 SMNVEV (reference sequence).

The chain employs TRBV7-2 and TRBJ1-6; D gene ambiguous. The CDR3 consists of 15 residues. Germline V gene lookup returns CDR1 SGHTA and CDR2 FQGNSA. The V end lost 1 base, the J end lost 7 bases, and 11 bases lay between the germline ends. The CDR3 sequence is CASSLVNWENSPLHF. The CDR3 region has the DNA TGTGCCAGCAGCTTAGTTAACTGGGAGAATTCACCCCTCCACTTT.